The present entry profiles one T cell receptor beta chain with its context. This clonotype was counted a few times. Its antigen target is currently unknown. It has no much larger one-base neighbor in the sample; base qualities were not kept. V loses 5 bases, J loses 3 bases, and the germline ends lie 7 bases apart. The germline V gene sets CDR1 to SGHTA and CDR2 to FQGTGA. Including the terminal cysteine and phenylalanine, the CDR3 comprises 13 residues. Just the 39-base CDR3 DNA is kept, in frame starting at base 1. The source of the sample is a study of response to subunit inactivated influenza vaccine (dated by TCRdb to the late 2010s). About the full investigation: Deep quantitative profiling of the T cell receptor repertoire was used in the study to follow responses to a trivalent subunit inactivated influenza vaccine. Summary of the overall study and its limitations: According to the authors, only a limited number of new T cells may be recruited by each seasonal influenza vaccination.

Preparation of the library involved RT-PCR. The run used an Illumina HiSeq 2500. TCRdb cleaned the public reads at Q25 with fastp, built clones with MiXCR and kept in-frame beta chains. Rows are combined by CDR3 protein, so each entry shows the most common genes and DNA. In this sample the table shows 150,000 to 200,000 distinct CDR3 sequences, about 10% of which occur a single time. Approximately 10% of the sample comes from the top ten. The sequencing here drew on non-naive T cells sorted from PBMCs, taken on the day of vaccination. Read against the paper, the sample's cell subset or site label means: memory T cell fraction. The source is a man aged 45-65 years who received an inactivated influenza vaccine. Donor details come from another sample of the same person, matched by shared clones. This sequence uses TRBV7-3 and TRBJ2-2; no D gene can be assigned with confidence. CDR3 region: CASSLSDTGELFF. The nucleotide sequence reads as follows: TGTGCCAGCAGCCTGTCCGACACCGGGGAGCTGTTTTTT.